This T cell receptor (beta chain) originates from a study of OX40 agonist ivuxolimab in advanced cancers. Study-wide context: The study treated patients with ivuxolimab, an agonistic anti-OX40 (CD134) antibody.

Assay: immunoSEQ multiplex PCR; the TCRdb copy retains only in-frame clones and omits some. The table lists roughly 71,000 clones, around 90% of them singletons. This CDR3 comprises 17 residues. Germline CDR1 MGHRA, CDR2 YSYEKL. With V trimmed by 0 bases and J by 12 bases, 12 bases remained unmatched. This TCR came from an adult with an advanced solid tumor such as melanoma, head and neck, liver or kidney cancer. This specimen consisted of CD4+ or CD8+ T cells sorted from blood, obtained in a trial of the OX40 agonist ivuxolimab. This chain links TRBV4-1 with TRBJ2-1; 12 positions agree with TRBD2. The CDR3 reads CASSQETSGRLGGGQFF. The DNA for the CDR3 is TGCGCCAGCAGCCAAGAGACTAGCGGGAGATTGGGAGGAGGGCAGTTCTTC.